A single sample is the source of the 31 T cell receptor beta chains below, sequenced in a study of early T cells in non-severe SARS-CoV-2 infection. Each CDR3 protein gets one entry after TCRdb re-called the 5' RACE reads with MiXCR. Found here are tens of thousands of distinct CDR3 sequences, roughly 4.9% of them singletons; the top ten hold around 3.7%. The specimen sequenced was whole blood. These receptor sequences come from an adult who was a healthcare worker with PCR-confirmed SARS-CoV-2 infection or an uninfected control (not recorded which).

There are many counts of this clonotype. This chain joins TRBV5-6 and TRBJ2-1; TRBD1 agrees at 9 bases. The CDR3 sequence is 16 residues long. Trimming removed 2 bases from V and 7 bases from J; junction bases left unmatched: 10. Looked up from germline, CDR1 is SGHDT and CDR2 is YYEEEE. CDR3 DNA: TGTGCCAGCAGCTTATCCGGACAGGGGCGCGGTAATGAGCAGTTCTTC. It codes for CASSLSGQGRGNEQFF.

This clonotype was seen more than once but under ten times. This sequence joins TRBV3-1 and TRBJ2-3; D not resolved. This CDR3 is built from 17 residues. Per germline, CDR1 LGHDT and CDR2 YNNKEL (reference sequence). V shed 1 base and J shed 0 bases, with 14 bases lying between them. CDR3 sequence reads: CASSQGPPLGSTDTQYF. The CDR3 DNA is TGTGCCAGCAGCCAAGGACCCCCCCTGGGGAGCACAGATACGCAGTATTTT.

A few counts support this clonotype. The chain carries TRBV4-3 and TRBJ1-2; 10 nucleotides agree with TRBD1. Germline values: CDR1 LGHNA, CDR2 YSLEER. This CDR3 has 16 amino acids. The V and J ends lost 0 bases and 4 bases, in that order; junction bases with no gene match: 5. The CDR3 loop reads CASSQDQGQGFYGYTF. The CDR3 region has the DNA TGCGCCAGCAGCCAAGATCAGGGACAGGGGTTCTATGGCTACACCTTC.

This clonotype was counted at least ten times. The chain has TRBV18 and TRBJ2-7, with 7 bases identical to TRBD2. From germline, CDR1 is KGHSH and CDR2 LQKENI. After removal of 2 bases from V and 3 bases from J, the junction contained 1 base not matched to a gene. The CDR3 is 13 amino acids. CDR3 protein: CASSPGEGYEQYF. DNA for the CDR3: TGTGCCAGCTCACCAGGGGAGGGCTACGAGCAGTACTTC.

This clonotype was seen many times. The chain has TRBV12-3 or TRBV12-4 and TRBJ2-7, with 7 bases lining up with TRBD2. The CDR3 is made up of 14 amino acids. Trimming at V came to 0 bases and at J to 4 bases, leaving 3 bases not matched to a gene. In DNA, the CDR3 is TGTGCCAGCAGTTTAGCGGGAGGGCCGTACGAGCAGTACTTC. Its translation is CASSLAGGPYEQYF.

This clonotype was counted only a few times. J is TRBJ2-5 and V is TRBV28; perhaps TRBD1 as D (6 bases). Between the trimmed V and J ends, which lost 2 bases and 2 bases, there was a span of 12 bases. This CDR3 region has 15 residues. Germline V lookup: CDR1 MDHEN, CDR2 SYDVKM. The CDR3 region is CASSLGGRQQETQYF. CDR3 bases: TGTGCCAGCAGTTTAGGGGGCCGGCAGCAAGAGACCCAGTACTTC.

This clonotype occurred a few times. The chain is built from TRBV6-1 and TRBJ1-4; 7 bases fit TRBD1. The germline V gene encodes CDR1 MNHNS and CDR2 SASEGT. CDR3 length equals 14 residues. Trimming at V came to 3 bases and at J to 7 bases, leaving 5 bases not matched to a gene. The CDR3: CASSDRQGGEKLFF. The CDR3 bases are TGTGCCAGCAGTGATCGGCAGGGGGGTGAAAAACTGTTTTTT.

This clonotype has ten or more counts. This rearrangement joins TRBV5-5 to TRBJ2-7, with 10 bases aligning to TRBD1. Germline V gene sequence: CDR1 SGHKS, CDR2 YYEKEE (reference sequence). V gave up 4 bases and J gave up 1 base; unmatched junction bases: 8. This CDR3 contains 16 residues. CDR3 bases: TGTGCCAGCAGCCGGGCCGGGACAGGGGTTTCCTACGAGCAGTACTTC. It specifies CASSRAGTGVSYEQYF. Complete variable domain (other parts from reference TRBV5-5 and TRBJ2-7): DAGVTQSPTHLIKTRGQQVTLRCSPISGHKSVSWYQQVLGQGPQFIFQYYEKEERGRGNFPDRFSARQFPNYSSELNVNALLLGDSALYLCASSRAGTGVSYEQYFGPGTRLTVT.

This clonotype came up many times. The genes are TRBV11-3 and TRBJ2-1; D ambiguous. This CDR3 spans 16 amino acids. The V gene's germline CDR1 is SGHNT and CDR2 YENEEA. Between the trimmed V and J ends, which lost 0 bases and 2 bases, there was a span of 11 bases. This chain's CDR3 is CASSLDDLGTYNEQFF. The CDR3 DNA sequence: TGTGCCAGCAGCTTAGATGATTTGGGGACCTACAATGAGCAGTTCTTC.

The CDR3 protein is CASSSLQGMRNTEAFF. The CDR3 coding sequence is TGTGCCAGCAGCTCACTACAGGGGATGAGAAACACTGAAGCTTTCTTT. The gene calls are TRBV11-2 and TRBJ1-1; TRBD1 agrees at 7 bases. The length of the CDR3 is 16 residues. Trimming cost V 4 bases and J 2 bases; bases outside gene matches: 10. Germline values: CDR1 SGHAT, CDR2 FQNNGV.

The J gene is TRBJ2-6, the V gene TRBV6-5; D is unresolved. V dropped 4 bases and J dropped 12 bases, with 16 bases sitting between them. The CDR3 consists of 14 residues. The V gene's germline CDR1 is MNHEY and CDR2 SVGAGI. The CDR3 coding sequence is TGTGCCAGCAGTTGCTCGAATCAGAGGCCCGTCCTGACTTTC. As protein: CASSCSNQRPVLTF.

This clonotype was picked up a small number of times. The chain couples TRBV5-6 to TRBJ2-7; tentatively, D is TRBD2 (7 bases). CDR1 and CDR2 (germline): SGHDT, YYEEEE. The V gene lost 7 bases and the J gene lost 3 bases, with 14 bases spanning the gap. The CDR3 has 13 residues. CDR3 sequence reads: CASRRGAGYEQYF. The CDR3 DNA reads TGTGCCAGCCGCCGGGGGGCCGGCTACGAGCAGTACTTC. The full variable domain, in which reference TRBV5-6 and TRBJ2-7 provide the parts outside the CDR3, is DAGVTQSPTHLIKTRGQQVTLRCSPKSGHDTVSWYQQALGQGPQFIFQYYEEEERQRGNFPDRFSGHQFPNYSSELNVNALLLGDSALYLCASRRGAGYEQYFGPGTRLTVT.

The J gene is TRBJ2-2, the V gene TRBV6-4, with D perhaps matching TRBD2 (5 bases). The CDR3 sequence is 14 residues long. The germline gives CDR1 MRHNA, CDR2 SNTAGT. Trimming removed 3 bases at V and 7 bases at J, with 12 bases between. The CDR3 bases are TGTGCCAGCAGTGAATCCGGGGATAACGGGGAGCTGTTTTTT. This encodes CASSESGDNGELFF.

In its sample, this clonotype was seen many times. CDR3 in amino acids: CASSLGETRFVGLDEQYF. DNA of the CDR3: TGTGCCAGCAGCTTAGGTGAGACTAGATTTGTTGGATTAGACGAGCAGTACTTC. This chain uses TRBV7-9 with TRBJ2-7; a possible D gene is TRBD2 (6 bases). The CDR3 sequence is 18 residues long. V dropped 1 base and J dropped 5 bases, with 24 bases sitting between them. Germline-derived CDR1 and CDR2 are SEHNR and FQNEAQ (reference sequence).

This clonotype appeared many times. This chain's CDR3 is CASSGSTGTGRNTIYF. The CDR3 DNA is TGCGCCAGCAGTGGGAGCACCGGGACAGGCAGAAACACCATATATTTT. The V gene is TRBV10-1, the J gene TRBJ1-3; 8 bases fit TRBD1. There are 16 residues in the CDR3. Trimming at V came to 4 bases and at J to 5 bases, leaving 10 bases not matched to a gene. Germline values: CDR1 WNHNN, CDR2 SYGVQD (reference sequence).

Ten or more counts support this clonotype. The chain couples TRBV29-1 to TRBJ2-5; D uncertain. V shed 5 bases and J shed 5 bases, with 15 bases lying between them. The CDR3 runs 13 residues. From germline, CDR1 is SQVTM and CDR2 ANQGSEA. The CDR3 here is CSVNESPQETQYF. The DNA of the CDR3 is TGCAGCGTTAACGAATCTCCGCAGGAGACCCAGTACTTC.

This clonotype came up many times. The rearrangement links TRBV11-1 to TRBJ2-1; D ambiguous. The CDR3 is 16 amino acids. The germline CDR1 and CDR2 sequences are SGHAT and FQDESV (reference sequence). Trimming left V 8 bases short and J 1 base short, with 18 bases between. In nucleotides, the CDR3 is TGTGCCAGCGCTGATTCCTTAATCCAGTCCTACAATGAGCAGTTCTTC. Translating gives CASADSLIQSYNEQFF.

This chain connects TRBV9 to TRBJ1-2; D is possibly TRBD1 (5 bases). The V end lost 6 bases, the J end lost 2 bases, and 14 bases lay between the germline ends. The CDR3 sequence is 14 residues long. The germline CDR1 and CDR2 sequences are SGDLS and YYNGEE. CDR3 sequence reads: CASTRIGTNYGYTF. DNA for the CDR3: TGTGCCAGCACCCGAATCGGGACGAACTATGGCTACACCTTC.

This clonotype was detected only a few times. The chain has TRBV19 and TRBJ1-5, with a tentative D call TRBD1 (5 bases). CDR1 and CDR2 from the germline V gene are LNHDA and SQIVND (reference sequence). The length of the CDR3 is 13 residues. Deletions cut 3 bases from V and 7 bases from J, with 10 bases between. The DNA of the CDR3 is TGTGCCAGTAGTATGGGGGTCCGGCAGCCCCAGCATTTT. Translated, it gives CASSMGVRQPQHF.

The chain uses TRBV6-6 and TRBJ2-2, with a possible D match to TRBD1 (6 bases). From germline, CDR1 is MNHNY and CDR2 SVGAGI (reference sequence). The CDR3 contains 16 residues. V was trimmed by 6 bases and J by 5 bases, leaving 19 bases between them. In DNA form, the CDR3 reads TGTGCCAGCAGAGCCAACAGGGCCCAAGGGACCGGGGAGCTGTTTTTT. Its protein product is CASRANRAQGTGELFF.

The CDR3 DNA reads as TGTGCCAGCAGTAGCCACCAAAGGTACGAGCAGTACTTC. Encoded protein: CASSSHQRYEQYF. V is TRBV28 and J is TRBJ2-7, with no clear D. The germline V gene encodes CDR1 MDHEN and CDR2 SYDVKM. Trimming stripped 5 bases from V and 4 bases from J, with 12 bases between. The CDR3 is 13 residues long.

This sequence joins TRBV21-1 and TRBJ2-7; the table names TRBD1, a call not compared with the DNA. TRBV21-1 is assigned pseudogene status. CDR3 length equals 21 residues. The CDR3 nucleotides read TGTGCCAGCAGCAAAGGGCGATCTCATCGCTCGTGGACATGCCTTCACTACGAGCAGTACTTC. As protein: CASSKGRSHRSWTCLHYEQYF.

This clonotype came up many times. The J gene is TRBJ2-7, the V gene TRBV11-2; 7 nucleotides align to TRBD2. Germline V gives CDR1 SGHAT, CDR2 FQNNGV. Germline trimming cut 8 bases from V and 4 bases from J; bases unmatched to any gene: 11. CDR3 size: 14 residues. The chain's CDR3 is CASGHTSVPYEQYF. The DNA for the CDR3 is TGTGCCAGCGGTCATACTAGCGTTCCTTACGAGCAGTACTTC.

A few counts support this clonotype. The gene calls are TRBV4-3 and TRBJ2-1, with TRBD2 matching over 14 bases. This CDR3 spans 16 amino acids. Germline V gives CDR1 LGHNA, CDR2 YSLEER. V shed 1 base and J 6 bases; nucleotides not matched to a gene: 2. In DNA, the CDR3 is TGCGCCAGCAGCCAAGGACTAGCGGGAGGGAGCAATGAGCAGTTCTTC. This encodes CASSQGLAGGSNEQFF.

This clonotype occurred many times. Here the CDR3 DNA reads TGCGCCAGCAGCTTGGGGCAGGGATACGACAATGAGCAGTTCTTC. It translates to CASSLGQGYDNEQFF. The chain combines TRBV5-1 with TRBJ2-1, with D perhaps matching TRBD1 (5 bases). Germline CDR1 SGHRS, CDR2 YFSETQ. The length of the CDR3 is 15 residues. The V gene lost 0 bases and the J gene lost 5 bases, with 12 bases spanning the gap.

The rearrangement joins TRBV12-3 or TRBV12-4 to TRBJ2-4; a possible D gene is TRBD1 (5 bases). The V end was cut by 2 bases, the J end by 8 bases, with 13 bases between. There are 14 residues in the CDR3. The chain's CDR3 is CASSLTGAGYIQYF. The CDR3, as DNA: TGTGCCAGCAGTTTAACCGGCGCAGGGTACATTCAGTACTTC.

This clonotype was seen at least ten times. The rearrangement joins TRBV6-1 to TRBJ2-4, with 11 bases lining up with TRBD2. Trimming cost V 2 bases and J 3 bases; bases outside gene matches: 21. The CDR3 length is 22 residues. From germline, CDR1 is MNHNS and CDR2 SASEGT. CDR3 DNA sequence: TGTGCCAGCAGTGAAAAGCTAGCGGGAGGTCGGGGTCTCCCCTTGGGCAAAAACATTCAGTACTTC. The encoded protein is CASSEKLAGGRGLPLGKNIQYF.

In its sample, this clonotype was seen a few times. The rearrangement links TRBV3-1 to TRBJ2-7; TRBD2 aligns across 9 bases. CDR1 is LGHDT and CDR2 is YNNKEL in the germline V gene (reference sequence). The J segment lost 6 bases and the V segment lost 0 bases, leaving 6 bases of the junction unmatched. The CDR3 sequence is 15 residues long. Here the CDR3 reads CASSQDPSGMREQYF. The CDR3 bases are TGTGCCAGCAGCCAAGATCCTAGCGGGATGCGCGAGCAGTACTTC.

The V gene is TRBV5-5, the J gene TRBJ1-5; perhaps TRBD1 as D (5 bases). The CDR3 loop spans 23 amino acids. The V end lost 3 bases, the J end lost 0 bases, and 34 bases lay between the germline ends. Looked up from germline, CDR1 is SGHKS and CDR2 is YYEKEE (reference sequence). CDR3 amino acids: CASSSRTGAASGTGVVSNQPQHF. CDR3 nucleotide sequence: TGTGCCAGCAGCTCTCGTACAGGAGCGGCTTCTGGAACGGGGGTGGTTAGCAATCAGCCCCAGCATTTT.

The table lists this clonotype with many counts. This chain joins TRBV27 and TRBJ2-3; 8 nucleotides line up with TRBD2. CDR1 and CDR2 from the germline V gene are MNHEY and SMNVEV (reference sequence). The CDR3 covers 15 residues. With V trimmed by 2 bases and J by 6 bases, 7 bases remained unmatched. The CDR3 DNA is TGTGCCAGCAGTTTACGCCAGGGACTAGTTGATACGCAGTATTTT. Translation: CASSLRQGLVDTQYF.

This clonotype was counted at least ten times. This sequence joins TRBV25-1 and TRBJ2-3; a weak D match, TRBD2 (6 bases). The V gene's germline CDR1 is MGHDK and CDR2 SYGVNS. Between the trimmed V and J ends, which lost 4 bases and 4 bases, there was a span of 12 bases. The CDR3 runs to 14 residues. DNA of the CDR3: TGTGCCAGCAGTGGGGGGGTAGGCCCAGATACGCAGTATTTT. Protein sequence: CASSGGVGPDTQYF.